The sequence of this TCR beta chain was determined in a study of CXCR3-negative and CXCR3-positive naive CD8 T cells. Germline-derived CDR1 and CDR2 are MNHEY and SMNVEV (reference sequence). The CDR3 runs 15 residues. The libraries of TRB cDNA were prepared using 5' RACE with UMI labels. TCRdb reprocessed the 5' RACE reads; each CDR3 protein has one entry and no DNA is given. In all, the sample yields around 60,000 distinct CDR3 sequences. Source material: naive CXCR3- CD8+ T cells from blood. Subset specified: CD45RO-CCR7+CD27+CD95- naive CD8+ T cells lacking CXCR3 (TNR3-). This sequence was found in a human donor in good health. Some clones in this sample may be carry-over from other donors' samples. This chain joins TRBV27 and TRBJ2-7; TCRdb indicates TRBD1, and absent DNA this call remains unverified. The CDR3 protein is CASSWQQGSSYEQYF.